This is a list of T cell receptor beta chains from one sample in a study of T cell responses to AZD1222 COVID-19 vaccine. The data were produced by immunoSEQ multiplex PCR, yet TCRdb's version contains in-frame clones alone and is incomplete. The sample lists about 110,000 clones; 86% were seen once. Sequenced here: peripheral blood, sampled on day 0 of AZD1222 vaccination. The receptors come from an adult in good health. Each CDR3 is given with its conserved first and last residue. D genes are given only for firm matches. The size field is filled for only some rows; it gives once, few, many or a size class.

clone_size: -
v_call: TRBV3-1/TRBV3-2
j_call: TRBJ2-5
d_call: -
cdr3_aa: CASSQGTGKETQYF
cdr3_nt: TGTGCCAGCAGCCAAGGGACCGGTAAAGAGACCCAGTACTTC

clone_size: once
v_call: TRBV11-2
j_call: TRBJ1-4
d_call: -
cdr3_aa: CASSRTPREGEKLFF
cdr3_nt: TGTGCCAGCAGCCGAACCCCGCGCGAGGGCGAAAAACTGTTTTTT

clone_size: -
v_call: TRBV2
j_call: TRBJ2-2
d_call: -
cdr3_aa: CASTLRGRALNTGELFF
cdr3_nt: TGTGCCAGCACCCTAAGGGGCAGGGCCCTAAACACCGGGGAGCTGTTTTTT

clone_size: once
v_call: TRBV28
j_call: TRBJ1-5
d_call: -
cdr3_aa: CASKPPMQPQHF
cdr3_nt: TGTGCCAGCAAACCCCCCATGCAGCCCCAGCATTTT

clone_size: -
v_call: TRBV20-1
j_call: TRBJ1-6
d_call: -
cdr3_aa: CSASARDDSPLHF
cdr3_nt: TGCAGTGCTAGTGCCAGGGATGATTCACCCCTCCACTTT

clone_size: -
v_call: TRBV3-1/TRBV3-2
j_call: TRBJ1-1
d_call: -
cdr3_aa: CASSQVWLQDKTAFF
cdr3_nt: TGTGCCAGCAGCCAAGTCTGGCTTCAAGACAAGACCGCTTTCTTT

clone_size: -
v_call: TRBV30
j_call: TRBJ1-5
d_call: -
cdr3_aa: CAWSSQGNQPQHF
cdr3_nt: TGTGCCTGGAGTTCGCAGGGCAATCAGCCCCAGCATTTT

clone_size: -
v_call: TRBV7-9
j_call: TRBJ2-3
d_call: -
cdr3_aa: CASSFAQTSRDTQYF
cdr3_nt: TGTGCCAGCAGCTTCGCACAGACTAGTCGAGATACGCAGTATTTT

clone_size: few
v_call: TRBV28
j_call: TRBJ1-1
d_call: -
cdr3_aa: CASILENTEAFF
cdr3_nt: TGTGCCAGCATTTTAGAGAACACTGAAGCTTTCTTT

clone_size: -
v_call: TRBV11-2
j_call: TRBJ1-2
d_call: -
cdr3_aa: CASSLARGPYGYTF
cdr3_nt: TGTGCCAGCAGCTTAGCAAGGGGTCCCTATGGCTACACCTTC

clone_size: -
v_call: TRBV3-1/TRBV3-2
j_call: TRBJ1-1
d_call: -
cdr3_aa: CASSQMTVNTEAFF
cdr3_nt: TGTGCCAGCAGCCAAATGACTGTGAACACTGAAGCTTTCTTT

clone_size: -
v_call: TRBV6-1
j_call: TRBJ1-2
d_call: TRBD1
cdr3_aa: CASSDTLDRGKNGYTF
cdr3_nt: TGTGCCAGCAGTGACACCCTAGACAGGGGGAAAAATGGCTACACCTTC

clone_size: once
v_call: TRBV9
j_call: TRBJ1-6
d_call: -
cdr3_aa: CASSVGGNGASPLHF
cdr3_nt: TGTGCCAGCAGCGTAGGGGGGAACGGGGCTTCACCCCTCCACTTT

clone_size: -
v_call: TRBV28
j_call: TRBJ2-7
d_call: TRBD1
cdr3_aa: CASTQIPTGGHEQYF
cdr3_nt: TGTGCCAGCACACAAATCCCGACAGGGGGCCACGAGCAGTACTTC